This T cell receptor (beta chain) was sequenced during a study of beta chain features in type 1 diabetes. Expressed TCRB transcripts were sequenced because the isolated RNA had all been reverse transcribed beforehand. Profiling relied on immunoSEQ multiplex PCR, and the TCRdb table lists in-frame clones only, not all of them. The sample lists about 340,000 clones; roughly 13% were seen once. J gave up 4 bases and V 4 bases, and 10 bases lay outside the gene matches. The CDR3 extends over 16 amino acids. Per the germline V gene, CDR1 is MGHDK and CDR2 is SYGVNS. A remark on this clone: Antigen specificity is unknown.

Whole-study findings and limits: In all four CD4+ subsets, TCRB CDR3 length was significantly, moderately reduced in type 1 diabetes. For patients, the naive, central memory and Treg TCRB repertoires appeared more alike than for healthy donors.

The rearrangement uses TRBV25-1 and TRBJ1-5, with 7 bases aligning to TRBD1. This TCR came from a woman aged 18-29 years with type 1 diabetes. Sequencing was performed on naive CD4+ T cells from blood. The CDR3 region is CASSVTNRGSNQPQHF. The CDR3, as DNA: TGTGCCAGCAGTGTCACAAACAGGGGCTCGAATCAGCCCCAGCATTTT. The full variable domain, rest sourced from reference TRBV25-1 and TRBJ1-5, is EADIYQTPRYLVIGTGKKITLECSQTMGHDKMYWYQQDPGMELHLIHYSYGVNSTEKGDLSSESTVSRIRTEHFPLTLESARPSHTSQYLCASSVTNRGSNQPQHFGDGTRLSIL.